Below are 5 T cell receptor beta chains sequenced from a single sample in a study of blood T cell repertoires in COVID-19. Data came from immunoSEQ multiplex PCR; TCRdb stores just in-frame clones and leaves some out. The profile shows more than 95,000 clones, roughly four fifths of them singletons. Input material: peripheral blood. The receptor set was obtained from a man in his 70s with active or convalescent COVID-19.

The rearrangement links TRBV9 to TRBJ2-7, with 9 bases lining up with TRBD2. CDR3 size: 15 residues. The V and J ends lost 3 bases and 5 bases, in that order; junction bases with no gene match: 9. Germline V gives CDR1 SGDLS, CDR2 YYNGEE. DNA for the CDR3: TGTGCCAGCAGCGAACGAGCGGGAGGAAGGGACGAGCAGTACTTC. Amino acid sequence: CASSERAGGRDEQYF.

The gene calls are TRBV11-2 and TRBJ2-1, with D uncertain. CDR3 length equals 13 residues. V was trimmed by 0 bases and J by 6 bases, leaving 6 bases between them. CDR1 is SGHAT, CDR2 FQNNGV, per germline. The CDR3 coding sequence is TGTGCCAGCAGCTTAGATCTTTCCAATGAGCAGTTCTTC. Its translation is CASSLDLSNEQFF.

The gene calls are TRBV5-6 and TRBJ2-3; 13 positions match TRBD2. The CDR3 is 15 residues long. V shed 1 base, J shed 4 bases, and the junction held 0 bases outside the gene matches. In germline, CDR1 is SGHDT, CDR2 YYEEEE. CDR3: CASSLTSGGADTQYF. CDR3 DNA: TGTGCCAGCAGCTTGACTAGCGGGGGGGCAGATACGCAGTATTTT.

This sequence joins TRBV3-1 (or the pseudogene TRBV3-2) and TRBJ2-7; no clear D. The CDR3 is 11 residues long. Trimming shortened V by 3 bases and J by 4 bases, and 4 bases separated the two germline ends. CDR1 and CDR2 (germline): LGHDT, YNNKEL (reference sequence). The DNA for the CDR3 is TGTGCCAGCAGCCAGAGGTACGAGCAGTACTTC. This codes for CASSQRYEQYF.

The rearrangement uses TRBV3-1 (or the pseudogene TRBV3-2) and TRBJ2-7, with D possibly matching TRBD2 (5 bases). The CDR3 spans 18 residues. In germline, CDR1 is LGHDT, CDR2 YNNKEL (reference sequence). Trimming took off 1 base at V and 3 bases at J, with 22 bases between the two ends. CDR3 coding DNA: TGTGCCAGCAGCCAAGCTAGCCGATTGGAGCGCCCCTTCTACGAGCAGTACTTC. Translating gives CASSQASRLERPFYEQYF.